The clone carrying this TCR beta chain was observed once. The sample is drawn from a study of T cell changes during pregnancy in multiple sclerosis. TCRdb's table, derived via immunoSEQ multiplex PCR, lists solely in-frame clones and lacks some. The sample lists some 47,000 clones, around 90% occurring once. The sample here was peripheral blood, taken in the first trimester of pregnancy. This sequence was found in a female donor with multiple sclerosis, enrolled in a pregnancy study.

The DNA of the CDR3 is TGTGCCAGCAGTTTTATCAGGGCCCACTCCTACGAGCAGTACTTC. Amino acids: CASSFIRAHSYEQYF. The V gene is TRBV28, the J gene TRBJ2-7; D perhaps matches TRBD1 (5 bases). Trimming pared 3 bases from V and 0 bases from J, leaving 12 bases between. The germline gives CDR1 MDHEN, CDR2 SYDVKM. The CDR3 has 15 residues.